This is a list of T cell receptor beta chains from one sample in a study of OX40 agonist ivuxolimab in advanced cancers. Profiling relied on immunoSEQ multiplex PCR, and the TCRdb table lists in-frame clones only, not all of them. This table holds 70,000 to 85,000 clones, about 93% found once. This sample comprised CD4+ or CD8+ T cells sorted from blood, obtained in a trial of the OX40 agonist ivuxolimab. The receptors stem from an adult with an advanced solid tumor such as melanoma, head and neck, liver or kidney cancer. CDR3s include the opening cysteine and the closing phenylalanine or tryptophan.

TRBJ1-2	TRBV27	CASSWGVGGLDYGYTF
TRBJ1-4	TRBV7-9	CASSRTGGGDEKLFF
TRBJ2-3	TRBV19	CASTPGGFTDTQYF
TRBJ1-4	TRBV6-1	CASRGLRNEKLFF
TRBJ2-7	TRBV2	CASSEVAGGPYEQYF
TRBJ2-1	TRBV29-1	CSVDMWVRGGEGNEQFF
TRBJ2-5	TRBV27	CASNPIQGSRETQYF
TRBJ2-7	TRBV7-9	CASSFVSFGEQYF
TRBJ2-3	TRBV29-1	CSVVVPRGTDTQYF
TRBJ1-3	TRBV7-9	CASSSPDSGKRISGNTIYF
TRBJ1-4	TRBV30	CARTGGEEKLFF
TRBJ1-1	TRBV4-1	CASSQDLSPEAFF
TRBJ2-1	TRBV14	CASSQFRANEQFF
TRBJ2-6	TRBV9	CASSVVPGANVLTF
TRBJ2-7	TRBV11-2	CASSATLVEPSYEQYF
TRBJ1-1	TRBV12-5	CASGGADGQPNTEAFF
TRBJ1-1	TRBV4-3	CASSQGTGSQSGNEAFF
TRBJ1-3	TRBV9	CASSVGEGESSGNTIYF
TRBJ2-5	TRBV6-6	CASSSGIQETQYF
TRBJ1-5	TRBV10-1	CASRNDRGNQPQHF
TRBJ1-3	TRBV4-2	CASSQDSRGNTIYF
TRBJ1-2	TRBV7-8	CASSYTRSGAYGYTF
TRBJ1-1	TRBV19	CASSPLSWPNTEAFF
TRBJ2-7	TRBV10-3	CAINPGQIGSHEQYF
TRBJ2-7	TRBV7-2	CASSLPLAGKHEQYF
TRBJ2-7	TRBV19	CASSIGQGPSYEQYF
TRBJ1-3	TRBV11-2	CASRYQGAYGNTIYF
TRBJ2-7	TRBV5-1	CASSLDNYEQYF
TRBJ2-7	TRBV14	CASRTSGIHEQYF
TRBJ1-1	TRBV9	CASSPAQTGYTEAFF
TRBJ1-3	TRBV5-1	CASSLTDSGNTIYF
TRBJ1-6	TRBV7-3	CAGSDYRSPLHF
TRBJ1-2	TRBV9	CASSVDRFNYGYTF
TRBJ2-1	TRBV9	CASSVSGGDSSYNEQFF
TRBJ2-1	TRBV30	CAWSPEYNEQFF
TRBJ1-2	TRBV28	CASSLWTERSYGYTF
TRBJ2-7	TRBV15	CATSRTPGTGVEQYF
TRBJ2-7	TRBV19	CASSKTSSFYEQYF
TRBJ2-5	TRBV2	CASSGPNGEGEYF
TRBJ2-2	TRBV7-8	CASSKGPGGSGTGELFF
TRBJ1-3	TRBV28	CASSPQGSGNTIYF
TRBJ2-1	TRBV6-5	CASSYSYSGDEQFF
TRBJ2-3	TRBV29-1	CSVEGGRADTQYF
NA	TRBV10-1	CASSDSSEPSSYEQYF